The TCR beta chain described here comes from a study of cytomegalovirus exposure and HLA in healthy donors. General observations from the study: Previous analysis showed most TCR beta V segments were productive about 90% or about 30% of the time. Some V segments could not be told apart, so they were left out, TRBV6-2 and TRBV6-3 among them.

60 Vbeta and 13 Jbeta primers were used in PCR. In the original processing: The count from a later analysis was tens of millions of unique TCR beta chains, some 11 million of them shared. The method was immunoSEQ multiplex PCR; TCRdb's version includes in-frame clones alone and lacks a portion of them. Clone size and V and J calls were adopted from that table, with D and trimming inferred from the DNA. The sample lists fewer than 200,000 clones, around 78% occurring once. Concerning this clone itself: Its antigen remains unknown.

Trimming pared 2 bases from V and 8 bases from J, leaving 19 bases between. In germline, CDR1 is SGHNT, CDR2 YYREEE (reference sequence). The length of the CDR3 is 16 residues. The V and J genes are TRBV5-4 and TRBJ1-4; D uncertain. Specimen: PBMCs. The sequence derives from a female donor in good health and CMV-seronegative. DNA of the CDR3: TGTGCCAGCAGCTTAGAGGGAGCCGATCCGCACGAAAAACTGTTTTTT. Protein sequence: CASSLEGADPHEKLFF.